Listed below are T cell receptor beta chains from one sample, sequenced in a study of cytomegalovirus exposure and HLA in healthy donors. Repertoires were generated with immunoSEQ multiplex PCR, while TCRdb's copy carries only in-frame clones and drops some. The sample has 50,000 or so clones, 65% to 80% seen once. Sequenced material: PBMCs. The source is a man aged 40-55 years in good health and CMV-seropositive. Both conserved end residues are part of each CDR3. A D gene is named only where the DNA matches it firmly. Not all rows give a size; the values are once, few, many and, for expanded clones, a class.

>-|TRBD2|TRBJ2-3|TRBV6-5
TGTGCCAGCTCGGGGGGAGCGCGCACAGATACGCAGTATTTT
CASSGGARTDTQYF
>once|TRBD1|TRBJ2-5|TRBV7-2
TGTGCCAGCAGCTTTTCTGTGGGACAGGGTCAAGAGACCCAGTACTTC
CASSFSVGQGQETQYF
>-|TRBD2|TRBJ2-5|TRBV27
TGTGCCAGCAGTTCCGGACTAGCGGGGGGCCAGTACTTC
CASSSGLAGGQYF
>-|-|TRBJ1-2|TRBV15
TGTGCCACCAGCCAGGGAGGTGGCTACACCTTC
CATSQGGGYTF
>-|-|TRBJ1-2|TRBV29-1
TGCAGCGTTGAAGGACAGAAGGAGAGCTATGGCTACACCTTC
CSVEGQKESYGYTF
>-|-|TRBJ2-5|TRBV19
TGTGCCACTGCTGGAGGGAGGCAAGAGACCCAGTACTTC
CATAGGRQETQYF
>-|-|TRBJ2-5|TRBV29-1
TGCAGCGTCTCATTTCCAGGGATCCAAGAGACCCAGTACTTC
CSVSFPGIQETQYF
>few|-|TRBJ2-3|TRBV5-4
TGTGCCAGCAGCACCCCGGGCACAGATACGCAGTATTTT
CASSTPGTDTQYF
>few|TRBD1|TRBJ2-1|TRBV4-1
TGCGCCAGCAGCCGCGGACAGGGGCCGCGGAATGAGCAGTTCTTC
CASSRGQGPRNEQFF
>-|TRBD1|TRBJ2-7|TRBV29-1
TGTAGCGTTGAAGGTCGGGACAGAGCACAGCGTTTC
CSVEGRDRAQRF
>few|-|TRBJ2-4|TRBV6-5
TGTGCCAGCAGTTATCGGGGATCCCGGGGCAAAAACATTCAGTACTTC
CASSYRGSRGKNIQYF
>-|TRBD1|TRBJ1-1|TRBV6-5
TGTGCCAGCAGCACGGACCAGGGGGCGAGTACTGAAGCTTTCTTT
CASSTDQGASTEAFF
>-|-|TRBJ2-5|TRBV5-1
TGCGCCAGCAGCCTTTTGACGGTAGCTCAAGAGACCCAGTACTTC
CASSLLTVAQETQYF
>-|-|TRBJ2-1|TRBV7-2
TGTGCCAGCAGCTTCTGGGGGGACCAGGGCAATGAGCAGTTCTTC
CASSFWGDQGNEQFF
>few|-|TRBJ1-1|TRBV28
TGTGCCAGCAGTGTAAGCGTGAACACTGAAGCTTTCTTT
CASSVSVNTEAFF
>-|TRBD1|TRBJ1-5|TRBV6-1
TGTGCCAGCAGGGGACAGGGGGCAATGAATCAGCCCCAGCATTTT
CASRGQGAMNQPQHF
>-|-|TRBJ1-5|TRBV30
TGTGCCTGGAGTGTACAGGGTCTTCCAAATCAGCCCCAGCATTTT
CAWSVQGLPNQPQHF
>-|TRBD1|TRBJ1-3|TRBV5-5
TGTGCCAGCAGCTTGGAAGGGGGCCATGGAAACACCATATATTTT
CASSLEGGHGNTIYF
>few|TRBD2|TRBJ2-5|TRBV27
TGTGCCAGCAGTTTGGGACTAGCGGGGCAAGAGACCCAGTACTTC
CASSLGLAGQETQYF
>-|TRBD1|TRBJ1-3|TRBV6-5
TGTGCCAGCAGTTACTTACGGACAGGGAGGGACACCATATATTTT
CASSYLRTGRDTIYF
>few|-|TRBJ1-2|TRBV18
TGTGCCAGCTCACCTTCCGGGAATAACTATGGCTACACCTTC
CASSPSGNNYGYTF
>-|TRBD1|TRBJ1-1|TRBV5-6
TGTGCCAGCACCCTACTTGGGGACAGGGGGGCTTTCTTT
CASTLLGDRGAFF
>-|-|TRBJ1-4|TRBV9
TGTGCCAGCAGCCACACGACAGCAGGCGAAAAACTGTTTTTT
CASSHTTAGEKLFF
>-|TRBD2|TRBJ2-3|TRBV4-2
TGTGCCAGCAGCCAAGATAAGGGCGGGGGGGAGCAAGATACGCAGTATTTT
CASSQDKGGGEQDTQYF
>few|TRBD1|TRBJ1-4|TRBV6-1
TGTGCCAGCAGTCAAGGGGGCGGAGATAATGAAAAACTGTTTTTT
CASSQGGGDNEKLFF
>-|-|TRBJ2-1|TRBV2
TGTGCCAGCAGTGATCCCTGGTCCCAGCGCGCCCAAGATGAGCAGTTCTTC
CASSDPWSQRAQDEQFF
>-|-|TRBJ1-5|TRBV7-2
TGTGCCAGCAGCTTAGGGCAACCCAGCAATCAGCCCCAGCATTTT
CASSLGQPSNQPQHF
>-|TRBD1|TRBJ2-3|TRBV6-1
TGTGCCAGCTATGGACAGGAGAGCACAGATACGCAGTATTTT
CASYGQESTDTQYF
>-|-|TRBJ2-7|TRBV30
TGTGCCTGGAGTGGGGGACATTTATTAAGCGAGCAGTACTTC
CAWSGGHLLSEQYF
>-|-|TRBJ2-3|TRBV5-4
TGTGCCAGCAGGGCTCAGGGGCCCGATACGCAGTATTTT
CASRAQGPDTQYF
>once|-|TRBJ1-1|TRBV7-3
TGTGCCAGCAGCTTAACTTCGGGTACTAGGGTGGCTTTCTTT
CASSLTSGTRVAFF
>once|-|TRBJ2-3|TRBV7-3
TGTGCCAGCAGCTTAGTTACGGCAGATACGCAGTATTTT
CASSLVTADTQYF
>-|-|TRBJ2-7|TRBV9
TGTGCCAGCAGCGTAGCACAGGGCCCTTCCTACGAGCAGTACTTC
CASSVAQGPSYEQYF
>-|-|TRBJ2-2|TRBV18
TGTGCCAGCTCACCATTCTCCAGTCCCGGGGGGAACACCGGGGAGCTGTTTTTT
CASSPFSSPGGNTGELFF
>-|-|TRBJ1-4|TRBV2
TGTGCCAGCACCTTTAATGAAAAACTGTTTTTT
CASTFNEKLFF
>few|-|TRBJ2-6|TRBV5-4
TGTGCCAGCAGTTCCCCCGGGGTCGGGGCCAACGTCCTGACTTTC
CASSSPGVGANVLTF
>-|TRBD2|TRBJ2-3|TRBV7-2
TGTGCCAGCGGCCCGAGACGGGGGAGGGGAGATACGCAGTATTTT
CASGPRRGRGDTQYF
>-|TRBD2|TRBJ2-2|TRBV14
TGTGCCAGCAGCCAATACGGGAGGGCCGGGGAGCTGTTTTTT
CASSQYGRAGELFF
>-|TRBD1|TRBJ2-7|TRBV6-5
TGTGCCAGCGCGGGACAGGGGGCTGTCGAGCAGTACTTC
CASAGQGAVEQYF
>few|TRBD1|TRBJ1-5|TRBV18
TGTGCCAGCTCATCGAGGGGGCTTGGAGACAATCAGCCCCAGCATTTT
CASSSRGLGDNQPQHF
>-|TRBD2|TRBJ2-3|TRBV7-9
TGTGCCAGCAGCTTAGACGGGGGGGTTACAGATACGCAGTATTTT
CASSLDGGVTDTQYF
>-|-|TRBJ2-5|TRBV7-6
TGTGCCAGCAGCTTAGATAACTCAGGGAAGACCCAGTACTTC
CASSLDNSGKTQYF
>-|TRBD2|TRBJ2-2|TRBV7-2
TGTGCCAGCAGTTTGACTAGCGGGGGCACGAACACCGGGGAGCTGTTTTTT
CASSLTSGGTNTGELFF
>-|-|TRBJ2-1|TRBV30
TGTGCCTGGAGCTCAGGTAACCACAATGAGCAGTTCTTC
CAWSSGNHNEQFF
>-|-|TRBJ1-2|TRBV4-1
TGCGCCAGCAGCCGTAGACAGACAGAAGCTAACTATGGCTACACCTTC
CASSRRQTEANYGYTF